This is a list of T cell receptor beta chains from one sample in a study of CD8 T cells in ankylosing spondylitis. TCRdb independently ran MiXCR on the 5' RACE reads; one entry per CDR3 protein. The sample has roughly 220,000 distinct CDR3 sequences, about a sixth seen once. Sequencing was performed on blood, either unsorted or a sorted T cell fraction (not recorded which). The source of these receptors is a male donor with ankylosing spondylitis. The CDR3 runs from the conserved cysteine through the conserved F or W. Fields, in order: D gene, J gene, clone size, V gene, CDR3 protein, CDR3 DNA. A D gene is named only where the DNA matches it firmly. For some rows the clone size is stated as once, few or many, or as a class when expanded; others skip it.

D gene: TRBD2
J gene: TRBJ2-1
clone size: many
V gene: TRBV12-3/TRBV12-4
CDR3 protein: CASTLSSGVYNEQFF
CDR3 DNA: TGTGCCAGCACCCTTTCTAGCGGGGTCTACAATGAGCAGTTCTTC

D gene: NA
J gene: TRBJ2-7
clone size: few
V gene: TRBV27
CDR3 protein: CASSWQGLGYEQYF
CDR3 DNA: TGTGCCAGCAGTTGGCAGGGGCTGGGGTACGAGCAGTACTTC

D gene: NA
J gene: TRBJ2-1
clone size: few
V gene: TRBV20-1
CDR3 protein: CSAPDQSYNEQFF
CDR3 DNA: TGCAGTGCCCCGGACCAATCCTACAATGAGCAGTTCTTC

D gene: NA
J gene: TRBJ2-7
clone size: NA
V gene: TRBV19
CDR3 protein: CASSTDPGGEQYF
CDR3 DNA: TGTGCCAGTAGCACTGACCCGGGCGGCGAGCAGTACTTC

D gene: TRBD2
J gene: TRBJ2-1
clone size: few
V gene: TRBV6-5
CDR3 protein: CASSYGTSGAYNEQFF
CDR3 DNA: TGTGCCAGCAGTTACGGGACTAGCGGGGCCTACAATGAGCAGTTCTTC

D gene: NA
J gene: TRBJ1-1
clone size: NA
V gene: TRBV4-2
CDR3 protein: CASSQTIISMNTEAFF
CDR3 DNA: TGTGCCAGCAGCCAAACTATTATTAGTATGAACACTGAAGCTTTCTTT

D gene: NA
J gene: TRBJ1-1
clone size: few
V gene: TRBV7-9
CDR3 protein: CASSLGSETEAFF
CDR3 DNA: TGTGCCAGCAGCTTAGGCTCGGAGACTGAAGCTTTCTTT

D gene: NA
J gene: TRBJ2-7
clone size: many
V gene: TRBV29-1
CDR3 protein: CSVELGTSLAYEQYF
CDR3 DNA: TGCAGCGTTGAATTGGGCACCTCGCTGGCCTACGAGCAGTACTTC

D gene: TRBD1
J gene: TRBJ1-3
clone size: few
V gene: TRBV12-3/TRBV12-4
CDR3 protein: CASSSSDRGHGTIYF
CDR3 DNA: TGTGCCAGCAGTTCCTCCGACAGGGGGCATGGCACCATATATTTT

D gene: NA
J gene: TRBJ2-3
clone size: few
V gene: TRBV12-3/TRBV12-4
CDR3 protein: CASSTGEVDTQYF
CDR3 DNA: TGTGCCAGCAGCACCGGGGAGGTAGATACGCAGTATTTT

D gene: TRBD2
J gene: TRBJ2-3
clone size: NA
V gene: TRBV9
CDR3 protein: CASSPGLAGGTSTDTQYF
CDR3 DNA: TGTGCCAGCAGCCCCGGCCTAGCGGGGGGGACCAGCACAGATACGCAGTATTTT

D gene: NA
J gene: TRBJ2-1
clone size: NA
V gene: TRBV11-3
CDR3 protein: CASSRDDSHNEQFF
CDR3 DNA: TGTGCCAGCAGCCGGGACGACTCCCACAATGAGCAGTTCTTC

D gene: TRBD1
J gene: TRBJ2-1
clone size: NA
V gene: TRBV9
CDR3 protein: CASSVAGTGVGNEQFF
CDR3 DNA: TGTGCCAGCAGCGTAGCCGGGACAGGGGTTGGGAATGAGCAGTTCTTC

D gene: NA
J gene: TRBJ2-5
clone size: many
V gene: TRBV29-1
CDR3 protein: CSVAKETQYF
CDR3 DNA: TGCAGCGTTGCGAAAGAGACCCAGTACTTC

D gene: TRBD2
J gene: TRBJ2-5
clone size: NA
V gene: TRBV6-2/TRBV6-3
CDR3 protein: CASRGAGVQETQYF
CDR3 DNA: TGTGCCAGCCGGGGCGCGGGAGTTCAAGAGACCCAGTACTTC

D gene: TRBD2
J gene: TRBJ2-7
clone size: few
V gene: TRBV29-1
CDR3 protein: CSGGGGAYEQYF
CDR3 DNA: TGCAGCGGCGGGGGGGGAGCCTACGAGCAGTACTTC

D gene: TRBD2
J gene: TRBJ2-2
clone size: few
V gene: TRBV29-1
CDR3 protein: CSAGGGANTGELFF
CDR3 DNA: TGCAGCGCCGGTGGGGGGGCGAACACCGGGGAGCTGTTTTTT

D gene: TRBD1
J gene: TRBJ1-2
clone size: many
V gene: TRBV20-1
CDR3 protein: CSASAQGAEGYTF
CDR3 DNA: TGCAGTGCTAGCGCCCAGGGGGCGGAGGGCTACACCTTC